This record concerns one T cell receptor (beta chain) sequence. This clonotype was counted at least ten times. No antigen is known for it. Base qualities are not recorded, but no much larger clone differs from it by a single base. TCR beta VDJ combination and CDR3 sequence profiling used genomic DNA as the template. TCR repertoire sequencing was run on an Illumina HiSeq 2000. On the authors' methods: Repertoires were assessed using TRBV/TRBJ rearrangement plots, CDR3 size and DJ length profiles, and Simpson's diversity index. The most abundant DNA sequence in the deep sequencing data was defined as the immunodominant clone. CDR3 amino acid sequences were checked for sharing between subjects and were compared against published repertoires and the VDJdb database. The public reads were quality trimmed at Q25 with fastp and then assembled into clones with MiXCR by TCRdb, keeping productive beta chains. CDR3 protein sequences are deduplicated, and each keeps its most common genes and DNA. The V and J calls come from TCRdb's annotation, not from the publication. The sample records about 160,000 distinct CDR3 sequences, less than 50% of which are singletons. Roughly 3.2% of the sample is taken by the ten largest.

For this chain, trimming is 3 bases at the V end and 7 bases at the J end, and the number of junction bases without a gene match is 10. There are 15 amino acids in the CDR3, from cysteine to phenylalanine inclusive. The only DNA kept is the CDR3, 45 bases in frame from the first base. The entry originates in a study of CD8+CD57+ T cells in acquired aplastic anemia listed by TCRdb under 2018. At the level of the whole study: Extracted DNA from sorted CD4+ and CD8+ cells averaged approximately 3 ug, ranging from roughly 0.19 to 27.4 ug. CD8+CD57+ expansion was defined as a frequency above the mean frequency observed in healthy subjects.

The study at large found these results: CD8+ Simpson's diversity did not differ significantly between patients and healthy controls (P=0.060). Over 25 CD8+ CDR3 sequences were found in both patients and controls but appeared to be highly expressed in patients and within the immunodominant clones of the patients.

Expansion of CD8+CD57+ cells had been shown by flow cytometry in the patients chosen for sequencing. Every patient had a diagnosis of severe acquired aplastic anemia based on International Study of Aplastic Anemia and Agranulocytosis and Camitta criteria. No therapy had been received by the patients at the time of blood sampling. TCR repertoires of sorted CD4+ and CD8+ blood T cells from severe aplastic anemia patients and healthy subjects were deep-sequenced in the study. Patients were enrolled under clinicaltrials.gov protocols 00001620, 01623167, 00001397, 00071045, 00081523 and 00961064 in the USA. Ficoll-Paque density gradient centrifugation was used to isolate peripheral blood mononuclear cells. CD4+ and CD8+ T cells were sorted by FACS or magnetic beads before DNA extraction.

Sequencing was done on a sample of sorted CD4+, CD8+, or CD8+CD57+ T cells (not recorded which) from PBMCs. The clonotype originates from a human donor with aplastic anemia. This receptor chain uses TRBV12-3 or TRBV12-4 and TRBJ1-2, with 8 middle bases fitting TRBD1. The CDR3 region reads CASSLWSGGIGGYTF. Read as DNA, the sequence is TGTGCCAGCAGTTTGTGGTCAGGGGGCATTGGTGGCTACACCTTC.